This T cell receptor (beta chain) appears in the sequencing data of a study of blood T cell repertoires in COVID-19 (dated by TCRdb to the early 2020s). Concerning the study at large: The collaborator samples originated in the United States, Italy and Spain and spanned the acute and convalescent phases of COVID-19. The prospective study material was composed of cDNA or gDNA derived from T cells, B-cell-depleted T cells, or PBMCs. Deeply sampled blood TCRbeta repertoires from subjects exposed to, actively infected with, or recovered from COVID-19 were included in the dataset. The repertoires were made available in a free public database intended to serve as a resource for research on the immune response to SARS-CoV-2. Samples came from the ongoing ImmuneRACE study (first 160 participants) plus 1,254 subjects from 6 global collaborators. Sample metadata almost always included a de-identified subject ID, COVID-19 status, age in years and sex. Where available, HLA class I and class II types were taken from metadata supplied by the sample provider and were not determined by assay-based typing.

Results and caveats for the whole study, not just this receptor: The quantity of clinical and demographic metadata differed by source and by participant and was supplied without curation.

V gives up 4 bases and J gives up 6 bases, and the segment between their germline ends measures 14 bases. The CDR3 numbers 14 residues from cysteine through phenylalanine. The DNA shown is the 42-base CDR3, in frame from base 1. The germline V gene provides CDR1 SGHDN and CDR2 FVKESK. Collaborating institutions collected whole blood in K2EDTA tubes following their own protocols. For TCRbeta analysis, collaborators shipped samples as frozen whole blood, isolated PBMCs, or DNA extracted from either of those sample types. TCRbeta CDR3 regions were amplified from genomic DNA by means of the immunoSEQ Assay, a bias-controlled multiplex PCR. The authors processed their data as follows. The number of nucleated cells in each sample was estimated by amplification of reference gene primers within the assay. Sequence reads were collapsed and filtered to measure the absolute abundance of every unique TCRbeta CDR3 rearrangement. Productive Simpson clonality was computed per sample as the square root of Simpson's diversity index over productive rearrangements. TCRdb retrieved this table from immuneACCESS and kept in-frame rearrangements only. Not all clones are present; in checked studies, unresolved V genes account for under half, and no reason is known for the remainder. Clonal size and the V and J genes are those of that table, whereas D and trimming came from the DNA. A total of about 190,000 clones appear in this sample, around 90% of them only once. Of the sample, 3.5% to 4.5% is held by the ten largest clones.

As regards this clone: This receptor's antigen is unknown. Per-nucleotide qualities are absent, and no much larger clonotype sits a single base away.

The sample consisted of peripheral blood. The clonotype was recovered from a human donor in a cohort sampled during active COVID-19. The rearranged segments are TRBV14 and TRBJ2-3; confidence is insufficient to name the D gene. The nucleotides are TGTGCCAGCAGCCTCGGGTCGGTCGCTGATACGCAGTATTTT. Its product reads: CASSLGSVADTQYF.